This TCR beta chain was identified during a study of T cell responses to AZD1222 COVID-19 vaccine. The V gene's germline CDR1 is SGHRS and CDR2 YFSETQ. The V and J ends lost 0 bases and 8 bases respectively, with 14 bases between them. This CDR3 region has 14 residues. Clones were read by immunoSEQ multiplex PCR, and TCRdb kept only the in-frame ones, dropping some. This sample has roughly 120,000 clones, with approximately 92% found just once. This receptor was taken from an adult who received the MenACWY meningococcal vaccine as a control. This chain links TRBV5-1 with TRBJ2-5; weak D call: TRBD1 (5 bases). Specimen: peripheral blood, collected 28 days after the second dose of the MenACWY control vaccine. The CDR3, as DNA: TGCGCCAGCAGCTTGGCCGCAGGACACTATACCCAGTACTTC. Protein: CASSLAAGHYTQYF. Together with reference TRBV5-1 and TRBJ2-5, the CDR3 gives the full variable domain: KAGVTQTPRYLIKTRGQQVTLSCSPISGHRSVSWYQQTPGQGLQFLFEYFSETQRNKGNFPGRFSGRQFSNSRSEMNVSTLELGDSALYLCASSLAAGHYTQYFGPGTRLLVL.